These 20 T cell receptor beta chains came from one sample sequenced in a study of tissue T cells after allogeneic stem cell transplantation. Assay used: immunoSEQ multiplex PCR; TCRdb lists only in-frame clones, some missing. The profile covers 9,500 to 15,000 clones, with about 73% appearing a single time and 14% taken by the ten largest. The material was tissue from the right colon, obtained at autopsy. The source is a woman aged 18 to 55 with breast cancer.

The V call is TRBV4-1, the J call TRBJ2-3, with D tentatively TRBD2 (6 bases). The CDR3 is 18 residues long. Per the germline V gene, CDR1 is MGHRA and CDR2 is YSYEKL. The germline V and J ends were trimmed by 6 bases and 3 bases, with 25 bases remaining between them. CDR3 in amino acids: CASRRGLSTGMSTDTQYF. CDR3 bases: TGCGCCAGCAGGCGGGGTCTGTCTACCGGGATGTCTACAGATACGCAGTATTTT.

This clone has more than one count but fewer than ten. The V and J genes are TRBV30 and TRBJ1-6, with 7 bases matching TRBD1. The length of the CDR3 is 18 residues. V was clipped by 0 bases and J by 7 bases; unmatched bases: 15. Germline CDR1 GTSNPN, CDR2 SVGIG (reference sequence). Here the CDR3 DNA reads TGTGCCTGGAGTGTACGTCCCGGCCGACAGGGTTACAATTCACCCCTCCACTTT. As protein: CAWSVRPGRQGYNSPLHF. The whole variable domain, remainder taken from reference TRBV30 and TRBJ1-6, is SQTIHQWPATLVQPVGSPLSLECTVEGTSNPNLYWYRQAAGRGLQLLFYSVGIGQISSEVPQNLSASRPQDRQFILSSKKLLLSDSGFYLCAWSVRPGRQGYNSPLHFGNGTRLTVT.

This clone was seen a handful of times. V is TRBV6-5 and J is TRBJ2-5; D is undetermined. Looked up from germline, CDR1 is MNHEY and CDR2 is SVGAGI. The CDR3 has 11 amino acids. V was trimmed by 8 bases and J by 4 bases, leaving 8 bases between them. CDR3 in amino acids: CASWRSETQYF. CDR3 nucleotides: TGTGCCAGCTGGCGTTCAGAGACCCAGTACTTC.

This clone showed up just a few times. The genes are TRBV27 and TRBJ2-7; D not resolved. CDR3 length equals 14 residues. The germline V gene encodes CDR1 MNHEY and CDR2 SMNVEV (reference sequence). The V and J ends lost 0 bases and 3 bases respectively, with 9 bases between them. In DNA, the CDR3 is TGTGCCAGCAGTTTATCGGGCCTACTCTACGAGCAGTACTTC. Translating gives CASSLSGLLYEQYF.

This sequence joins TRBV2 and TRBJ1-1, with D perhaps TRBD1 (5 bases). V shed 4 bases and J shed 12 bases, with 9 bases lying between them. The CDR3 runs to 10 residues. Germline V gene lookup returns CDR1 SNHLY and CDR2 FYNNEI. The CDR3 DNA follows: TGTGCCAGCAGTGTCAGGGAAACTTTCTTT. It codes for CASSVRETFF.

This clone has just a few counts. The CDR3 bases are TGTGCCAGCCGAAGACAGCCTCAAGAGACCCAGTACTTC. Its protein product is CASRRQPQETQYF. This chain links TRBV11-2 with TRBJ2-5; tentatively, D is TRBD1 (5 bases). This CDR3 has 13 amino acids. Germline CDR1 reads SGHAT; CDR2 reads FQNNGV. Trimming shortened V by 8 bases and J by 2 bases, and 12 bases separated the two germline ends.

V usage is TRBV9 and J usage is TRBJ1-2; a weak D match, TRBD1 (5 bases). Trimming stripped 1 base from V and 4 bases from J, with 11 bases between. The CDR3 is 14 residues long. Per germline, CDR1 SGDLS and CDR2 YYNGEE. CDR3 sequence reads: CASSVHEGPYGYTF. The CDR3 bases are TGTGCCAGCAGCGTACATGAGGGGCCCTATGGCTACACCTTC.

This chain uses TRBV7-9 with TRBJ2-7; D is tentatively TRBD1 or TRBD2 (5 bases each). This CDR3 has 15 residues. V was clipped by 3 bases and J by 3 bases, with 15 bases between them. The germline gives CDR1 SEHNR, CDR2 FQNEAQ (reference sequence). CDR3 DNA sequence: TGTGCCAGCAGCTTCAGCCGGGACCCGGGCTACGAGCAGTACTTC. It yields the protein CASSFSRDPGYEQYF.

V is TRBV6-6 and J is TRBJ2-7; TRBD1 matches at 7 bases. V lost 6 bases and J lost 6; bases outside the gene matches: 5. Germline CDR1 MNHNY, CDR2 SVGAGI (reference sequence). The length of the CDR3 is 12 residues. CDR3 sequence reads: CASRGGTVEQYF. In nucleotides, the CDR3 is TGTGCCAGCAGAGGGGGCACAGTCGAGCAGTACTTC.

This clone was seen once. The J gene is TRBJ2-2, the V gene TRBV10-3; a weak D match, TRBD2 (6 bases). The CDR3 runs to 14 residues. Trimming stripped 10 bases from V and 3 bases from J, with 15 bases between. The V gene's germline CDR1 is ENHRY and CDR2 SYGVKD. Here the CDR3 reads CATGGVGDTGELFF. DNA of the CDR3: TGTGCCACCGGAGGGGTTGGGGACACCGGGGAGCTGTTTTTT.

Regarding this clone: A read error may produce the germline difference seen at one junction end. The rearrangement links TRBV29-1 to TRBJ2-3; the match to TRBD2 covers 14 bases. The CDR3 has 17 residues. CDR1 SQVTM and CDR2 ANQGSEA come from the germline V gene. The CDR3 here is CSVEGLAGGQSTDTQYF. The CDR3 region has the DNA TGCAGCGTAGAAGGACTAGCGGGAGGTCAGAGCACAGATACGCAGTATTTT.

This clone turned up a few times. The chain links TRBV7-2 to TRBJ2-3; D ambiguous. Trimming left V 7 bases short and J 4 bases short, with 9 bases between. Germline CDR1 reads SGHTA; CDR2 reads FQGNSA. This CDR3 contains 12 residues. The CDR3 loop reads CASNPFADTQYF. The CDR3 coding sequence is TGTGCCAGCAATCCTTTTGCAGATACGCAGTATTTT.

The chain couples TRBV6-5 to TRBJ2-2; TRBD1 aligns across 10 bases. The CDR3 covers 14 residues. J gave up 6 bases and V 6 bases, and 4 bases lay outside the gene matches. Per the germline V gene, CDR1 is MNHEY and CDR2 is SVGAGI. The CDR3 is CASRSTGGPGELFF. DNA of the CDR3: TGTGCCAGCAGGTCGACAGGGGGCCCCGGGGAGCTGTTTTTT.

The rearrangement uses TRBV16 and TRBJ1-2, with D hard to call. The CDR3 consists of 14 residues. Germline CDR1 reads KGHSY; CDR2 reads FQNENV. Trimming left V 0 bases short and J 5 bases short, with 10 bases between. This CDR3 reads CASSQSYGSYGYTF. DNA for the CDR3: TGTGCCAGCAGCCAATCGTACGGCTCTTATGGCTACACCTTC.

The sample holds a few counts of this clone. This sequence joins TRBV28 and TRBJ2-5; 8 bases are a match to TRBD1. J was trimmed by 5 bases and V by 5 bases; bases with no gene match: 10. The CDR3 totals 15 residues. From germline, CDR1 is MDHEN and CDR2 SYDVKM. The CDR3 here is CASSPSTGARETQYF. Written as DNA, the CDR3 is TGTGCCAGCAGTCCCTCGACAGGGGCTAGGGAGACCCAGTACTTC. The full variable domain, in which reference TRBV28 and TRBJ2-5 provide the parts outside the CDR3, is DVKVTQSSRYLVKRTGEKVFLECVQDMDHENMFWYRQDPGLGLRLIYFSYDVKMKEKGDIPEGYSVSREKKERFSLILESASTNQTSMYLCASSPSTGARETQYFGPGTRLLVL.

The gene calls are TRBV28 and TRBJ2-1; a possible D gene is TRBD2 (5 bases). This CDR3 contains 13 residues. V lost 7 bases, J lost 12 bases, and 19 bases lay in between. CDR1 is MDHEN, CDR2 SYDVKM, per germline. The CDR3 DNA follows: TGTGCCAGCACCCACACGACGACTAAGGGGCAGTTCTTC. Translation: CASTHTTTKGQFF.

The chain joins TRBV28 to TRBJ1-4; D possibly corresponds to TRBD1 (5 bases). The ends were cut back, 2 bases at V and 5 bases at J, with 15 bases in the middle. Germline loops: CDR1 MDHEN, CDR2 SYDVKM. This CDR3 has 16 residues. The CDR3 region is CASSLTGTGGNEKLFF. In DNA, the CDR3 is TGTGCCAGCAGTTTAACCGGGACGGGGGGGAATGAAAAACTGTTTTTT.

The CDR3 spells CASSLSGGDYEQYF. The DNA of the CDR3 is TGTGCCAGCTCACTGAGCGGGGGGGACTACGAGCAGTACTTC. The chain has TRBV18 and TRBJ2-7, with 10 bases that match TRBD2. The CDR3 has 14 residues. The germline V gene has CDR1 KGHSH and CDR2 LQKENI. V gave up 4 bases and J gave up 3 bases; unmatched junction bases: 3.

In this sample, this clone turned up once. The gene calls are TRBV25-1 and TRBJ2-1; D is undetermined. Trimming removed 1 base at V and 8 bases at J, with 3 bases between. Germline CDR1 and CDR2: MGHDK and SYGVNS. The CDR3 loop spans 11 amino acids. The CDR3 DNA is TGTGCCAGCAGTGAATTTTATGAGCAGTTCTTC. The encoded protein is CASSEFYEQFF.

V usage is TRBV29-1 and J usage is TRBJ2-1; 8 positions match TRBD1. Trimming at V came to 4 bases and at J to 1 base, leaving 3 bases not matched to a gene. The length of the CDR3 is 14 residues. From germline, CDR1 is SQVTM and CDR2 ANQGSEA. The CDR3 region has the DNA TGCAGCGTTGCCAGGACAGGGTCCTACAATGAGCAGTTCTTC. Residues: CSVARTGSYNEQFF.